What follows are 25 T cell receptor beta chains derived from one specimen sequenced in a study of T cells in Graves' hyperthyroidism and ophthalmopathy (dated by TCRdb to between 2018 and 2020). The library was built by means of multiplex PCR. TCRdb lists the instrument as Illumina HiSeq 2000. Amplification of TCR beta CDR3 regions was carried out from RNA transcripts. A first-round RT-PCR of the TCR CDR3 used the HTBI primer set with the Qiagen OneStep RT-PCR kit. TCRdb handled the public reads itself, with Q25 trimming in fastp and clone calling in MiXCR, and kept productive beta chains. CDR3 protein duplicates are merged, each entry listing the most common genes and DNA. This sample gives approximately 640,000 distinct CDR3 sequences in total; 17% of them show up just once. Jointly, the top ten make up 15% to 19% of the sample. Sample: blood. The receptors shown here come from a man aged 45 to 65 with Graves' hyperthyroidism.

This clonotype was seen ten or more times. The J gene is TRBJ2-3, the V gene TRBV28; D unresolved. The ends were cut back, 6 bases at V and 6 bases at J, with 13 bases in the middle. Germline CDR1 MDHEN, CDR2 SYDVKM. This CDR3 region has 13 residues. DNA for the CDR3: TGTGCCAGCAGGTGGGCTGTTGAGGATACGCAGTATTTT. Amino acid sequence: CASRWAVEDTQYF.

This clonotype was observed at least ten times. This chain connects TRBV15 to TRBJ2-1; 7 bases are a match to TRBD2. The CDR3 has 14 amino acids. Germline CDR1 and CDR2: LNHNV and YYDKDF (reference sequence). Germline trimming cut 3 bases from V and 6 bases from J; bases unmatched to any gene: 5. CDR3 in amino acids: CATSSPTSVNEQFF. CDR3 sequence (DNA): TGTGCCACCAGCAGCCCAACTAGCGTCAATGAGCAGTTCTTC.

This clonotype has at least ten counts. V gene TRBV28 combines with J gene TRBJ2-3, with D hard to call. This CDR3 region has 13 residues. Germline loops: CDR1 MDHEN, CDR2 SYDVKM. The V end was cut by 2 bases, the J end by 6 bases, with 9 bases between. The CDR3 spells CASSLDSPDTQYF. Here the CDR3 DNA reads TGTGCCAGCAGTTTAGACTCCCCCGATACGCAGTATTTT.

This clonotype appeared a few times. The genes are TRBV6-1 and TRBJ2-7; maybe TRBD2 (6 bases). Trimming stripped 5 bases from V and 4 bases from J, with 15 bases between. CDR3 length: 14 residues. Looked up from germline, CDR1 is MNHNS and CDR2 is SASEGT. This chain's CDR3 is CASSPERLEYEQYF. CDR3 nucleotide sequence: TGTGCCAGCAGTCCTGAACGACTAGAATACGAGCAGTACTTC.

This clonotype was found many times. The V gene is TRBV20-1, the J gene TRBJ1-1; 8 nucleotides line up with TRBD1. Germline V gene lookup returns CDR1 DFQATT and CDR2 SNEGSKA (reference sequence). The CDR3 length is 15 residues. Trimming took 6 bases from V and 0 from J; bases not matched to a gene: 9. The CDR3 here is CSAPRTGPMNTEAFF. The CDR3 DNA reads TGCAGTGCCCCCCGGACAGGGCCCATGAACACTGAAGCTTTCTTT.

The V gene is TRBV4-1, the J gene TRBJ1-5, with D maybe TRBD1 (6 bases). CDR1 is MGHRA, CDR2 YSYEKL, per germline. The CDR3 extends over 15 amino acids. V lost 4 bases and J lost 5, with 15 bases in between. The chain's CDR3 is CASSREQGAHQPQHF. The DNA for the CDR3 is TGCGCCAGCAGCCGAGAACAGGGAGCCCATCAGCCCCAGCATTTT.

This clonotype was seen at least ten times. J is TRBJ1-5 and V is TRBV7-2; 7 nucleotides line up with TRBD1. V gave up 5 bases and J gave up 1 base; unmatched junction bases: 8. The CDR3 is 16 amino acids. Germline CDR1 and CDR2: SGHTA and FQGNSA. Here the CDR3 DNA reads TGTGCCAGCAGCATAACCGGGACAGAGAGCAATCAGCCCCAGCATTTT. Its translation: CASSITGTESNQPQHF.

This clonotype was seen at least ten times. The chain recombines TRBV12-3 or TRBV12-4 with TRBJ2-3, with a possible D match to TRBD1 (6 bases). Trimming cost V 5 bases and J 4 bases, with 13 bases left between them. The CDR3 has 14 amino acids. The chain's CDR3 is CASSITGKSDTQYF. CDR3 bases: TGTGCCAGCAGTATTACAGGGAAATCAGATACGCAGTATTTT.

The V and J genes are TRBV28 and TRBJ1-1, with a possible D match to TRBD1 (5 bases). This CDR3 region has 15 residues. Germline CDR1 is MDHEN and CDR2 is SYDVKM. V was trimmed by 3 bases and J by 5 bases, leaving 16 bases between them. CDR3 sequence: CASSLGRAGGTEAFF. CDR3 nucleotides: TGTGCCAGCAGTTTGGGGAGGGCCGGGGGGACTGAAGCTTTCTTT.

This chain joins TRBV12-3 or TRBV12-4 and TRBJ1-2, with D tentatively TRBD1 (5 bases). Deletions cut 3 bases from V and 8 bases from J, with 19 bases between. This CDR3 is built from 15 residues. Here the CDR3 DNA reads TGTGCCAGCAGTTTCGGGGGAGGGCAGGGTAACGGCTACACCTTC. Translation gives CASSFGGGQGNGYTF.

This clonotype occurred many times. This chain connects TRBV2 to TRBJ1-2; 9 nucleotides line up with TRBD1. J gave up 4 bases and V 9 bases, and 6 bases lay outside the gene matches. The CDR3 sequence is 13 residues long. Germline loops: CDR1 SNHLY, CDR2 FYNNEI. CDR3 sequence reads: CASWGQGRYGYTF. Written as DNA, the CDR3 is TGTGCCAGTTGGGGACAGGGACGCTATGGCTACACCTTC. Filled out from reference TRBV2 and TRBJ1-2, the complete variable domain reads EPEVTQTPSHQVTQMGQEVILRCVPISNHLYFYWYRQILGQKVEFLVSFYNNEISEKSEIFDDQFSVERPDGSNFTLKIRSTKLEDSAMYFCASWGQGRYGYTFGSGTRLTVV.

CDR3 protein: CASSKREVGGYTF. CDR3 DNA: TGTGCCAGTAGTAAAAGAGAAGTGGGTGGCTACACCTTC. This chain uses TRBV19 with TRBJ1-2; D remains ambiguous. The CDR3 runs to 13 residues. V dropped 4 bases and J dropped 7 bases, with 13 bases sitting between them. Germline CDR1 and CDR2: LNHDA and SQIVND (reference sequence).

This clonotype was picked up many times. This chain uses TRBV27 with TRBJ1-2; possibly TRBD1 for D (6 bases). V was trimmed by 3 bases and J by 4 bases, leaving 15 bases between them. This CDR3 contains 15 residues. CDR1 and CDR2 from the germline V gene are MNHEY and SMNVEV (reference sequence). CDR3 region: CASSLVAGEGYGYTF. The CDR3 nucleotides read TGTGCCAGCAGTTTGGTGGCAGGGGAGGGCTATGGCTACACCTTC.

Ten or more counts support this clonotype. V and J are TRBV14 and TRBJ2-5; possible D gene TRBD2, 5 bases. Germline-derived CDR1 and CDR2 are SGHDN and FVKESK. V lost 2 bases and J 1 base, leaving 11 bases between the germline ends. This CDR3 comprises 15 residues. The CDR3 is CASSQQRGPQETQYF. CDR3 bases: TGTGCCAGCAGCCAACAGCGAGGGCCCCAAGAGACCCAGTACTTC.

The CDR3 loop is CASSFKGLSYEQYF. The CDR3 region has the DNA TGTGCCAGCAGCTTTAAGGGGCTGTCCTACGAGCAGTACTTC. This sequence joins TRBV7-2 and TRBJ2-7, with a weak D call TRBD1 (5 bases). V was cut by 3 bases and J by 1 base, with 10 bases left in between. This CDR3 is 14 amino acids long. Looked up from germline, CDR1 is SGHTA and CDR2 is FQGNSA.

This clonotype was recorded many times. The V call is TRBV12-3 or TRBV12-4, the J call TRBJ2-7; TRBD2 might be the D (5 bases). V gave up 3 bases and J gave up 4 bases, with 22 bases separating them. The CDR3 is 17 amino acids. CDR3 nucleotides: TGTGCCAGCAGTTTTAATATCGGCGGGTCGGGAACTTACGAGCAGTACTTC. Protein: CASSFNIGGSGTYEQYF.

The V and J genes are TRBV20-1 and TRBJ2-1; D may match TRBD1 or TRBD2 (6 bases each). Germline loops: CDR1 DFQATT, CDR2 SNEGSKA (reference sequence). The V gene lost 0 bases and the J gene lost 4 bases, with 13 bases spanning the gap. CDR3 length: 15 residues. The CDR3 sequence is CSARDRTGRYNEQFF. The CDR3 coding sequence is TGCAGTGCTAGAGATCGAACAGGGAGGTACAATGAGCAGTTCTTC.

There are many counts of this clonotype. The chain couples TRBV28 to TRBJ1-5, with unresolved D. V lost 3 bases and J lost 1, with 7 bases in between. Germline CDR1 MDHEN, CDR2 SYDVKM. The CDR3 is 14 amino acids. CDR3 in amino acids: CASSFGGSNQPQHF. CDR3 nucleotides: TGTGCCAGCAGTTTTGGTGGGAGCAATCAGCCCCAGCATTTT.

This clonotype was seen only a few times. The chain couples TRBV11-2 to TRBJ2-5; no reliable D call. CDR1 and CDR2 from the germline V gene are SGHAT and FQNNGV. Trimming removed 0 bases from V and 6 bases from J, with 11 bases in between. This CDR3 region has 14 residues. The CDR3 DNA is TGTGCCAGCAGCTTAGAAGTGGGAATGAAGACCCAGTACTTC. Translating gives CASSLEVGMKTQYF.

The chain carries TRBV2 and TRBJ2-3, with a possible D match to TRBD2 (6 bases). This CDR3 is 18 amino acids long. V shed 7 bases and J shed 1 base, with 24 bases lying between them. Germline values: CDR1 SNHLY, CDR2 FYNNEI. For the CDR3, the DNA is TGTGCCAGCATAAAGGACGGGAGTACTTTGGGGGGCACAGATACGCAGTATTTT. Residues: CASIKDGSTLGGTDTQYF.

This clonotype has ten or more counts. The chain has TRBV28 and TRBJ2-1, with 7 bases matching TRBD1. V dropped 5 bases and J dropped 5; count of bases not matched to a gene: 6. The CDR3 runs 14 residues. The germline V gene encodes CDR1 MDHEN and CDR2 SYDVKM. CDR3 protein: CASSLDRSDNEQFF. The CDR3 nucleotides read TGTGCCAGCAGTCTGGACAGGAGTGACAATGAGCAGTTCTTC.

This clonotype was counted many times. This chain uses TRBV7-3 with TRBJ2-3; D not resolved. V was shortened by 1 base and J by 3 bases, with 11 bases between the two germline ends. The CDR3 totals 15 residues. The germline gives CDR1 SGHTA, CDR2 FQGTGA. CDR3 DNA: TGTGCCAGCAGCTTAAGCCTGTTGGGAACAGATACGCAGTATTTT. Amino acid sequence: CASSLSLLGTDTQYF.

J is TRBJ1-5 and V is TRBV6-1; D is possibly TRBD1 (6 bases). The CDR3 spans 13 residues. V lost 6 bases and J lost 6, with 12 bases in between. The germline V gene encodes CDR1 MNHNS and CDR2 SASEGT. This CDR3 reads CASRTRGAQPQHF. CDR3 nucleotide sequence: TGTGCCAGCAGGACAAGGGGGGCTCAGCCCCAGCATTTT.

CDR3 DNA sequence: TGTGCCAGCAGCTGGACAGACTATATTAACACTGAAGCTTTCTTT. This encodes CASSWTDYINTEAFF. This rearrangement joins TRBV5-5 to TRBJ1-1; TRBD1 is a possible D gene (6 bases). V shed 3 bases and J shed 2 bases, with 14 bases lying between them. Germline CDR1 and CDR2: SGHKS and YYEKEE (reference sequence). There are 15 residues in the CDR3.

This clonotype was detected many times. The CDR3 DNA follows: TGTGCCACCAGCAGTCCTAAGCTAGCCCGTAAGGAGGAAGAGACCCAGTACTTC. It encodes CATSSPKLARKEEETQYF. The chain joins TRBV15 to TRBJ2-5; tentatively, D is TRBD2 (5 bases). Trimming took 3 bases from V and 3 from J, leaving 23 bases between them. This CDR3 comprises 18 residues. Germline-derived CDR1 and CDR2 are LNHNV and YYDKDF (reference sequence).